The clone carrying this TCR beta chain has just one count. Its matching antigen is unknown. Germline CDR1 and CDR2: MNHNS and SASEGT. This CDR3 spans 13 amino acids. V lost 6 bases and J 2 bases, leaving 10 bases between the germline ends. The data were obtained in a study of radiotherapy plus CTLA-4 blockade in lung cancer. Study overall: Around 18% of enrolled patients responded objectively, and 31% had disease control. Study outcomes and limitations: Per reports, early blood T cell clone dynamics, plus interferon-beta, forecast response most strongly. Subsequent to radiotherapy plus ipilimumab, tumor-derived TCR clones underwent expansion in blood.

Assay used: immunoSEQ multiplex PCR; TCRdb lists only in-frame clones, some missing. The sample includes about 120,000 clones, just under 90% of them seen just once. The source material was peripheral blood, sampled from a patient treated with radiotherapy plus ipilimumab. The receptor comes from a human donor with non-small cell lung cancer that progressed on radiotherapy plus ipilimumab. This chain uses TRBV6-1 with TRBJ1-2; TRBD1 is a possible D gene (6 bases). The CDR3: CASRLTGNYGYTF. The DNA of the CDR3 is TGTGCCAGCAGGCTGACAGGCAACTATGGCTACACCTTC.